This T cell receptor beta chain derives from a study of T cell repertoires in cytomegalovirus infection. TCRdb re-called the reads with MiXCR, one entry per CDR3 protein. This table has more than 400,000 distinct CDR3 sequences, about 30% appearing once. The CDR3 runs 14 residues. Trimming took 11 bases from V and 2 from J; bases not matched to a gene: 11. Germline V gives CDR1 SGHVS, CDR2 FQNEAQ. The sequence was obtained from a human donor in good health (CMV status not recorded). Some clones in this sample may be carry-over from other donors' samples. The specimen was PBMCs. This chain uses TRBV7-8 with TRBJ2-7, with 8 bases aligning to TRBD2. This chain's CDR3 is CASSERESAYEQYV. CDR3 nucleotide sequence: TGTGCCTCTTCTGAGCGGGAGAGTGCCTACGAGCAGTACGTC.